Listed below are T cell receptor beta chains from one sample, sequenced in a study of regulatory T cells in long-lasting Graves disease. In TCRdb, the multiplex PCR reads were re-called with MiXCR into one record per CDR3 protein. There are about 660,000 distinct CDR3 sequences in the sample; approximately 31% occur only once, and 35% to 55% lies in the top ten. Sequences were derived from peripheral blood mononuclear cells (PBMCs), sampled when the disease was refractory, from a patient treated with antithyroid drugs. These receptors came from a female donor with Graves disease. Each CDR3 is given with its conserved first and last residue. The order of the fields is V gene, J gene, CDR3 protein.

TRBV20-1	TRBJ2-7	CSARDVRSYEQYF
TRBV6-2/TRBV6-3	TRBJ2-7	CASRPSGTGRHEQYF
TRBV7-6	TRBJ2-2	CASSLVVGPGELFF
TRBV29-1	TRBJ1-6	CSVGWGGNSPLHF
TRBV6-1	TRBJ2-2	CASSNMRVSGELFF
TRBV20-1	TRBJ1-6	CSASSGQNNSPLHF
TRBV28	TRBJ2-1	CASKTGTGDPFF
TRBV11-2	TRBJ2-5	CASSSRVLGVETQYF
TRBV5-1	TRBJ1-1	CASSLASRGTEAFF
TRBV7-9	TRBJ2-2	CASRSGGRADTGELFF
TRBV11-3	TRBJ2-1	CASSLRGVPNEQFF
TRBV25-1	TRBJ2-1	CASSAVQTLYNEQFF